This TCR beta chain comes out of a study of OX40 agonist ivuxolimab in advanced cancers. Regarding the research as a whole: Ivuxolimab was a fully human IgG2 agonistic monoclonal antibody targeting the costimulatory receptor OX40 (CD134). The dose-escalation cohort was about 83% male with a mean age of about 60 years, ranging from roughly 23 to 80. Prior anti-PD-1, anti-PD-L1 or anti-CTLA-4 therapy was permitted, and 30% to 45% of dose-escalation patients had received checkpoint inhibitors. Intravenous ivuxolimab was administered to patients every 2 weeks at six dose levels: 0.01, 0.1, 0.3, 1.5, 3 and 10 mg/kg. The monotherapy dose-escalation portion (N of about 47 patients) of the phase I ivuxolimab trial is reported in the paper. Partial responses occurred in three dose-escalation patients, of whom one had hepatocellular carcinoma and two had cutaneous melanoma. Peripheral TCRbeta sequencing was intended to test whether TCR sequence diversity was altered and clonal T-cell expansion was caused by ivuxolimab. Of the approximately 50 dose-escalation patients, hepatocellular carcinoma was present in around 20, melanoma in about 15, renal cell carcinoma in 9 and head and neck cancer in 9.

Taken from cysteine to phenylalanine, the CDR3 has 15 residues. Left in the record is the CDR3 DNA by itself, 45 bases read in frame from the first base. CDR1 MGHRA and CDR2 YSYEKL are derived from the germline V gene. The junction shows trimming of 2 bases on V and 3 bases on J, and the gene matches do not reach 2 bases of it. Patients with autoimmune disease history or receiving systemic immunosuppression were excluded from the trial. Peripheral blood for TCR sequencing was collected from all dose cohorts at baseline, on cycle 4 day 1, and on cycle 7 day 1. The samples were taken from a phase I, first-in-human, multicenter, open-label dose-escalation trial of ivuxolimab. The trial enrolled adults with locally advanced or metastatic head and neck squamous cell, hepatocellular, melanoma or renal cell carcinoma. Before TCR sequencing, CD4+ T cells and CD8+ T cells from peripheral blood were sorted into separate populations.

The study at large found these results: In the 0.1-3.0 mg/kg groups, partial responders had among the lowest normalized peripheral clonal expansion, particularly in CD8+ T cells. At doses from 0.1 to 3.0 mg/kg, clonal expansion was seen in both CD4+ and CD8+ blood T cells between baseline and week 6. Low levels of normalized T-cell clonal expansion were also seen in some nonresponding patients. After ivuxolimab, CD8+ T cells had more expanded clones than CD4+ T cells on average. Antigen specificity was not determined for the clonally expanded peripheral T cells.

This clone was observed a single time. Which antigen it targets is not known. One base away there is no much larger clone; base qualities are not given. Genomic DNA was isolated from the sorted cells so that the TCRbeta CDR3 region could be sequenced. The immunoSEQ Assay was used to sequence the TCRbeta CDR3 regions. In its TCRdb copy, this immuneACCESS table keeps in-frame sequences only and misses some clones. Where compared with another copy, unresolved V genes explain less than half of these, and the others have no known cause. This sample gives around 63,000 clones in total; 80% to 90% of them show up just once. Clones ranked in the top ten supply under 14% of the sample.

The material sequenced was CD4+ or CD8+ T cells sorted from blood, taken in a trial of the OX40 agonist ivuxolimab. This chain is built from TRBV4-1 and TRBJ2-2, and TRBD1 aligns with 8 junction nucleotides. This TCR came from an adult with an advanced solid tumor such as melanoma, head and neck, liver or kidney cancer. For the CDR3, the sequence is CASSQQGADTGELFF. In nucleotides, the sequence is TGCGCCAGCAGCCAACAGGGGGCGGACACCGGGGAGCTGTTTTTT.